Each of the 14 T cell receptor beta chains below was sequenced from the same sample in a study of blood T cells in healthy people across ages. It was with a sample-barcoded 5' primer and a J-beta primer mix that a second PCR of roughly 7 to 12 cycles was run. TCRdb processed the 5' RACE reads anew with MiXCR; each CDR3 protein has one entry. The table records approximately 800,000 distinct CDR3 sequences, around 50% of them present only once. Sequencing input: blood. The source is a man older than 75 in good health.

The chain is built from TRBV21-1 and TRBJ1-5. TRBV21-1 is labeled a pseudogene. The CDR3 runs 18 residues. CDR3 in amino acids: CASSKDVDGPYSNQPQHF. The CDR3, as DNA: TGTGCCAGCAGCAAAGATGTGGACGGTCCGTATAGCAATCAGCCCCAGCATTTT.

The V and J genes are TRBV7-2 and TRBJ1-5; D is uncertain. CDR3 length: 15 residues. The germline CDR1 and CDR2 sequences are SGHTA and FQGNSA. Trimming stripped 2 bases from V and 6 bases from J, with 14 bases between. The CDR3 sequence: CASSLKWVGSQPQHF. DNA for the CDR3: TGTGCCAGCAGCTTAAAGTGGGTAGGGAGTCAGCCCCAGCATTTT. Based on the CDR3 plus reference TRBV7-2 and TRBJ1-5, the full variable domain is GAGVSQSPSNKVTEKGKDVELRCDPISGHTALYWYRQSLGQGLEFLIYFQGNSAPDKSGLPSDRFSAERTGGSVSTLTIQRTQQEDSAVYLCASSLKWVGSQPQHFGDGTRLSIL.

This chain connects TRBV5-1 to TRBJ2-1; TRBD2 agrees at 13 bases. CDR1 is SGHRS, CDR2 YFSETQ, per germline. This CDR3 is built from 15 residues. J was trimmed by 8 bases and V by 2 bases; bases with no gene match: 4. Written as DNA, the CDR3 is TGCGCCAGCAGCTTCGGACTAGCGGGGGCCTATGAGCAGTTCTTC. It specifies CASSFGLAGAYEQFF. Full variable domain (rest looked up from reference TRBV5-1 and TRBJ2-1): KAGVTQTPRYLIKTRGQQVTLSCSPISGHRSVSWYQQTPGQGLQFLFEYFSETQRNKGNFPGRFSGRQFSNSRSEMNVSTLELGDSALYLCASSFGLAGAYEQFFGPGTRLTVL.

This clonotype was counted at least ten times. Here the CDR3 reads CASSGEGFYEQYF. As DNA, the CDR3 is TGTGCCAGCAGTGGTGAAGGTTTCTACGAGCAGTACTTC. The genes are TRBV28 and TRBJ2-7; D remains unclear. The length of the CDR3 is 13 residues. The germline V gene encodes CDR1 MDHEN and CDR2 SYDVKM. V was shortened by 5 bases and J by 3 bases, with 11 bases between the two germline ends. Supplemented by reference TRBV28 and TRBJ2-7, the full variable domain reads DVKVTQSSRYLVKRTGEKVFLECVQDMDHENMFWYRQDPGLGLRLIYFSYDVKMKEKGDIPEGYSVSREKKERFSLILESASTNQTSMYLCASSGEGFYEQYFGPGTRLTVT.

This clonotype was seen a single time. V gene TRBV20-1 combines with J gene TRBJ1-2, with D tentatively TRBD1 (5 bases). Trimming removed 3 bases from V and 0 bases from J, with 17 bases in between. This CDR3 comprises 16 residues. The germline V gene has CDR1 DFQATT and CDR2 SNEGSKA (reference sequence). DNA for the CDR3: TGCAGTGCTAGTTCTACAGGTCAACGAGCTAACTATGGCTACACCTTC. Protein: CSASSTGQRANYGYTF.

This clonotype was picked up a small number of times. The chain is built from TRBV28 and TRBJ2-3; perhaps TRBD1 as D (5 bases). Germline loops: CDR1 MDHEN, CDR2 SYDVKM. CDR3 length: 13 residues. With 8 bases removed from V and 2 bases from J, the gap between germline ends came to 11 bases. Here the CDR3 DNA reads TGTGCCAGCCTCTGGGGCCTCACAGATACGCAGTATTTT. As protein: CASLWGLTDTQYF.

This clonotype was seen more than once but under ten times. V and J are TRBV2 and TRBJ2-3; the D is unclear. Germline V gene sequence: CDR1 SNHLY, CDR2 FYNNEI. The V gene lost 6 bases and the J gene lost 2 bases, with 6 bases spanning the gap. The CDR3 runs to 12 residues. Here the CDR3 reads CASRGNTDTQYF. CDR3 in DNA: TGTGCCAGCAGGGGAAACACAGATACGCAGTATTTT.

The chain joins TRBV7-2 to TRBJ2-5; 11 bases are a match to TRBD2. Germline V gene sequence: CDR1 SGHTA, CDR2 FQGNSA. CDR3 length equals 17 residues. The ends lost 1 base at V and 1 base at J; junction bases unmatched: 5. The CDR3, as DNA: TGTGCCAGCAGCTTAGGGAGACTAGCGGGGTTCCAAGAGACCCAGTACTTC. Residues: CASSLGRLAGFQETQYF.

The chain uses TRBV15 and TRBJ2-1; possibly TRBD2 for D (5 bases). Trimming removed 2 bases at V and 6 bases at J, with 14 bases between. Germline CDR1 is LNHNV and CDR2 is YYDKDF (reference sequence). The CDR3 spans 15 residues. The CDR3, as DNA: TGTGCCACCAGCAGATCTTCCCTGGGGAGCAATGAGCAGTTCTTC. Its translation: CATSRSSLGSNEQFF.

The gene calls are TRBV6-1 and TRBJ1-5; D remains ambiguous. CDR3 length equals 16 residues. Germline assignment: CDR1 MNHNS and CDR2 SASEGT. Deletions cut 5 bases from V and 0 bases from J, with 14 bases between. This CDR3 reads CASSHDPRVSNQPQHF. In nucleotides, the CDR3 is TGTGCCAGCAGTCATGACCCAAGAGTTAGCAATCAGCCCCAGCATTTT.

The sample holds many counts of this clonotype. The chain carries TRBV2 and TRBJ2-7, with D perhaps TRBD1 (6 bases). Trimming took off 7 bases at V and 2 bases at J, with 12 bases between the two ends. Germline V gene lookup returns CDR1 SNHLY and CDR2 FYNNEI. The CDR3 is 13 amino acids. This CDR3 is CASIPDSTYEQYF. CDR3 DNA: TGTGCCAGCATACCGGACAGCACCTACGAGCAGTACTTC.

This chain joins TRBV10-2 and TRBJ1-4; weak D call: TRBD1 (6 bases). V lost 1 base and J 8 bases, leaving 14 bases between the germline ends. The CDR3 extends over 15 amino acids. CDR1 is WSHSY and CDR2 is SAAADI in the germline V gene. CDR3 amino acids: CASSELWGQEEKLFF. The DNA for the CDR3 is TGCGCCAGCAGTGAGTTGTGGGGGCAAGAGGAAAAACTGTTTTTT.

There are many counts of this clonotype. The chain employs TRBV5-8 and TRBJ2-3; 9 bases map to TRBD1. Per the germline V gene, CDR1 is SGHTS and CDR2 is YDEGEE. CDR3 size: 16 residues. The V segment lost 1 base and the J segment 3 bases; nucleotides outside the gene matches: 6. CDR3 nucleotide sequence: TGTGCCAGCAGCTTGCCGGGACAGGGTCAAACAGATACGCAGTATTTT. Translation gives CASSLPGQGQTDTQYF.

The chain combines TRBV29-1 with TRBJ2-1; no definite D call. V was shortened by 6 bases and J by 5 bases, with 11 bases between the two germline ends. CDR1 and CDR2 (germline): SQVTM, ANQGSEA. CDR3 length: 12 residues. CDR3 region: CSVLGRNNEQFF. CDR3 nucleotide sequence: TGCAGCGTCCTCGGACGGAACAATGAGCAGTTCTTC.